This T cell receptor beta chain is drawn from a study of molecular identifiers for immune sequencing clone quantification. CD8+CD4-CCR7+CD45RA+ cells were sorted as naive CD8 T cells. TCRdb re-analysed the PCR reads in MiXCR, keeping a single row per CDR3 protein. Here the sample spans tens of thousands of distinct CDR3 sequences, approximately 18% being singletons. CDR3 size: 14 residues. CDR1 and CDR2 (germline): ENHRY, SYGVKD. Trimming took off 0 bases at V and 8 bases at J, with 13 bases between the two ends. Study outcomes and limitations: Because of identical TCR molecules sharing a barcode, sizes of highly expanded clones could be underestimated. Investigators reportedly could detect spiked Jurkat TCR RNA from one cell among 1.1 million or so naive cells.

This clonotype was found a few times. Its antigen is unknown. V is TRBV10-3 and J is TRBJ1-1, with a weak D call TRBD1 (5 bases). The TCR comes from a human donor in good health. Some libraries in this study had Jurkat cell RNA spiked in. The source material was naive CD8+ T cells from blood, with Jurkat cell RNA spiked in. Subset meaning: FACS-sorted CD8+CD4-CCR7+CD45RA+ naive T cells. Written as DNA, the CDR3 is TGTGCCATCAGTGAGTCGCCAACAGGATCCGAAGCTTTCTTT. Residues: CAISESPTGSEAFF.